This T cell receptor (beta chain) was found in a study of chemoradiotherapy in HPV16-positive cancers. Study as a whole: A couple of HPV16-positive patients' cells yielded candidate HPV-specific clones and common motifs. Study outcomes and limitations: During treatment, candidate HPV-specific clones and E7-related motifs expanded in tumor. Functional assays defining HPV-specific T cells used only a couple of HPV16-positive patients. HPV-responsive T-cell expansion during chemoradiotherapy was linked to improved recurrence-free survival in HPV16-positive patients.

Germline values: CDR1 ENHRY, CDR2 SYGVKD. This CDR3 is built from 11 residues. Between the trimmed V and J ends, which lost 10 bases and 6 bases, there was a span of 13 bases. About this clone: Antigen specificity is unknown.

Sequencing used immunoSEQ multiplex PCR; TCRdb keeps in-frame clones, though not all of them. The profile shows roughly 8,800 clones, 65% to 75% of them singletons. The sequencing used tumor tissue, collected from a patient who underwent chemoradiotherapy. The rearrangement links TRBV10-3 to TRBJ2-7; D may be TRBD1 (6 bases). The origin of this receptor is a human donor with HPV-associated anogenital cancer. CDR3 sequence: CASRGSGEQYF. As DNA, the CDR3 is TGTGCCAGCAGGGGCTCCGGCGAGCAGTACTTC.